The clone carrying this TCR beta chain turned up a few times. Its antigen remains unidentified. TCRdb redid the calling of the reads with MiXCR, one entry per CDR3 protein. In the table there are around 94,000 distinct CDR3 sequences, 16% of which are singletons. This sample was taken from a study of T cell repertoires in cytomegalovirus infection. Study in general: Based on public TCR beta signatures, there were indications of CMV infection and of a matching HLA type.

The study's findings and limits: Predominance within the ex vivo response was attributable to HLA-C-restricted CMV-specific TCR beta clonotypes.

The germline gives CDR1 MDHEN, CDR2 SYDVKM. The CDR3 length is 14 residues. V lost 5 bases to trimming and J lost 3 bases, with 14 bases between them. The sample consisted of PBMCs. This chain uses TRBV28 with TRBJ2-7; D is perhaps TRBD2 (5 bases). This sequence was found in a human donor in good health (CMV status not recorded). Some clones in this sample may be carry-over from other donors' samples. The CDR3 spells CASSPSKGSYEQYF. CDR3 coding DNA: TGTGCCAGCAGTCCTAGCAAAGGAAGCTACGAGCAGTACTTC. Full variable domain (rest looked up from reference TRBV28 and TRBJ2-7): DVKVTQSSRYLVKRTGEKVFLECVQDMDHENMFWYRQDPGLGLRLIYFSYDVKMKEKGDIPEGYSVSREKKERFSLILESASTNQTSMYLCASSPSKGSYEQYFGPGTRLTVT.